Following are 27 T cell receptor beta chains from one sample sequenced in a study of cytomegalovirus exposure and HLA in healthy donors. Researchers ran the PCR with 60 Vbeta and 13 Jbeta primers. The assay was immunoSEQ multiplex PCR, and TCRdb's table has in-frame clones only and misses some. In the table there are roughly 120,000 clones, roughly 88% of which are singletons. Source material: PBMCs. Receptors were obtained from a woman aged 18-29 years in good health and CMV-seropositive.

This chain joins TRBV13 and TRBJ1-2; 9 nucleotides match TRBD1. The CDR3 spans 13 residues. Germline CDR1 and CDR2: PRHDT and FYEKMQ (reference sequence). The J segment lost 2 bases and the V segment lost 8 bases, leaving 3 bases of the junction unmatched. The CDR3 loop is CASEDRGNYGYTF. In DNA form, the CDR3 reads TGTGCCAGCGAGGACAGGGGCAACTATGGCTACACCTTC.

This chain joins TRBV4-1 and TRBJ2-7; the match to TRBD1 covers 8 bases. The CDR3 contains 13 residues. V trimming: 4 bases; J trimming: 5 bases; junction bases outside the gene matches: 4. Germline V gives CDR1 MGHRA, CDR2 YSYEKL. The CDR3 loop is CASSRTGLNEQYF. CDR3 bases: TGCGCCAGCAGCCGGACAGGGCTAAACGAGCAGTACTTC.

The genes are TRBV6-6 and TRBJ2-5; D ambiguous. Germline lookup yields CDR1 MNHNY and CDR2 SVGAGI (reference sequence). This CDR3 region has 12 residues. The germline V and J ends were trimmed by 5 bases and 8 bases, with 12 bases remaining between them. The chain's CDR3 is CASSVLDSTQYF. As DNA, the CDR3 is TGTGCCAGCAGTGTCCTCGACTCTACCCAGTACTTC.

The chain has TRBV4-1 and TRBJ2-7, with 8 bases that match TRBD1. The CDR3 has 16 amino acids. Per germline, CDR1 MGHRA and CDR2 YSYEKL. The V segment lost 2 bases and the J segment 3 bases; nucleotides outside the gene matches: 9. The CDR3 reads CASSQSQGASLYEQYF. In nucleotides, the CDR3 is TGCGCCAGCAGCCAATCCCAGGGGGCGTCCCTCTACGAGCAGTACTTC.

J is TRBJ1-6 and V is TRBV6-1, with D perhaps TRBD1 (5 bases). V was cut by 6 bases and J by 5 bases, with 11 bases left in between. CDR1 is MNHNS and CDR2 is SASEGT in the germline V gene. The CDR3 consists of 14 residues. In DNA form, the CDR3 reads TGTGCCAGCAGGCTGACAGAGAATAATTCACCCCTCCACTTT. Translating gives CASRLTENNSPLHF.

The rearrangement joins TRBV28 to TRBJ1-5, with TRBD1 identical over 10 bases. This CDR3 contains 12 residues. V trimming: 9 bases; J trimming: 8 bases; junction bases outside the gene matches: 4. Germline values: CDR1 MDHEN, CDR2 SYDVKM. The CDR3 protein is CASGQGGEPQHF. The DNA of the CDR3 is TGTGCCAGTGGACAGGGGGGCGAGCCCCAGCATTTT. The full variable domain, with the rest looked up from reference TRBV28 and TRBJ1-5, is DVKVTQSSRYLVKRTGEKVFLECVQDMDHENMFWYRQDPGLGLRLIYFSYDVKMKEKGDIPEGYSVSREKKERFSLILESASTNQTSMYLCASGQGGEPQHFGDGTRLSIL.

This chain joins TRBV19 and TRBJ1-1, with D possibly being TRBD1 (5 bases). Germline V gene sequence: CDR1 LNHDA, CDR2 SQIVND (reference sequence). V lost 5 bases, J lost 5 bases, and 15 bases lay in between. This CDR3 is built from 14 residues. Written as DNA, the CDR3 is TGTGCCAGTAGTTTGGGGCTCCGGGGGACTGAAGCTTTCTTT. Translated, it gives CASSLGLRGTEAFF. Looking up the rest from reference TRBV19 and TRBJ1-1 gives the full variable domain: DGGITQSPKYLFRKEGQNVTLSCEQNLNHDAMYWYRQDPGQGLRLIYYSQIVNDFQKGDIAEGYSVSREKKESFPLTVTSAQKNPTAFYLCASSLGLRGTEAFFGQGTRLTVV.

CDR3 coding DNA: TGTGCCAGCAGCGTAGCCCTGAACGGACTAGCGGGGGGTTCAGATACGCAGTATTTT. It yields the protein CASSVALNGLAGGSDTQYF. The chain uses TRBV9 and TRBJ2-3; 14 bases are shared with TRBD2. Trimming cost V 0 bases and J 4 bases; bases outside gene matches: 10. In germline, CDR1 is SGDLS, CDR2 YYNGEE. CDR3 length: 19 amino acids.

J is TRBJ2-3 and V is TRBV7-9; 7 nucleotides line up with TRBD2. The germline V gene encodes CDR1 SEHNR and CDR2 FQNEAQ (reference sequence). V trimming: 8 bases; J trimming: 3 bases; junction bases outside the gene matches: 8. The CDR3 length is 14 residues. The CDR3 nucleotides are TGTGCCAGCGTAACGGGAGGTACTACAGATACGCAGTATTTT. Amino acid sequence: CASVTGGTTDTQYF.

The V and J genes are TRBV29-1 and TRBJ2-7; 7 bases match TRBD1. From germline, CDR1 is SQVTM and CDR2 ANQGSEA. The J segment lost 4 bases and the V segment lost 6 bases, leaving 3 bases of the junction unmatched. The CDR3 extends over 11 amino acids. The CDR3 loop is CSVSGGYEQYF. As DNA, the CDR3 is TGCAGCGTGTCAGGGGGATACGAGCAGTACTTC.

CDR3 protein: CASSQVRTDTQYF. The CDR3 region has the DNA TGTGCCAGCAGCCAAGTGCGAACAGATACGCAGTATTTT. This rearrangement joins TRBV14 to TRBJ2-3; no definite D call. The CDR3 totals 13 residues. Trimming took 1 base from V and 3 from J, leaving 5 bases between them. Germline loops: CDR1 SGHDN, CDR2 FVKESK.

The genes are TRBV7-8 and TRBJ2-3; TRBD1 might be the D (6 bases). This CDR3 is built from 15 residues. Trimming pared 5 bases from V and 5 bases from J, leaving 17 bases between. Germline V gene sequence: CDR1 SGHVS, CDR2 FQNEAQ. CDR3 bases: TGTGCCAGCAGCAAAGGGCGACAGGCGCAAGATACGCAGTATTTT. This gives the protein CASSKGRQAQDTQYF.

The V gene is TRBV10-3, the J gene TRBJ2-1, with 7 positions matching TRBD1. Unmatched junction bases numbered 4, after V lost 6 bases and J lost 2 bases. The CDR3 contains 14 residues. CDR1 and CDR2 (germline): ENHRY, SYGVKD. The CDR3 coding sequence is TGTGCCATCAGCCGAACAGGGGCCTACAATGAGCAGTTCTTC. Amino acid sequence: CAISRTGAYNEQFF.

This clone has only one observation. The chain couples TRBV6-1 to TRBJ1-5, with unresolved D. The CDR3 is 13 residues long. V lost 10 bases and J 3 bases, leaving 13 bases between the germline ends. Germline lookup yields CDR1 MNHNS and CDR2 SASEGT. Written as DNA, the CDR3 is TGTGCCACCGAGGCTGCCTTCAATCAGCCCCAGCATTTT. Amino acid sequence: CATEAAFNQPQHF.

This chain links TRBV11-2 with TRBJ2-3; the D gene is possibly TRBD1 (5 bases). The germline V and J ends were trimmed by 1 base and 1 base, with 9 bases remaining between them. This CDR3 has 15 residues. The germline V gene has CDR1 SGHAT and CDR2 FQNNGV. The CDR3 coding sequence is TGTGCCAGCAGCTTAGGGGGCCGGGGCACAGATACGCAGTATTTT. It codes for CASSLGGRGTDTQYF.

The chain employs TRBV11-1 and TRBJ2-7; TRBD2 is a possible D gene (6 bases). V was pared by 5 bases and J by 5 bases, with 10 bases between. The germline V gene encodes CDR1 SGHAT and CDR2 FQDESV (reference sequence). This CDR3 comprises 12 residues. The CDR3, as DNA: TGTGCCAGCAGCCCCGGGGGACACGAGCAGTACTTC. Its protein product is CASSPGGHEQYF.

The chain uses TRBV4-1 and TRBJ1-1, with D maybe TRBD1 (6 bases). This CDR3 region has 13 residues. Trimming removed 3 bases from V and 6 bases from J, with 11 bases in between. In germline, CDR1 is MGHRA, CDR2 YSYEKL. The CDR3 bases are TGCGCCAGCAGCCAGAAGGGGGTGGCTGAAGCTTTCTTT. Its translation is CASSQKGVAEAFF.

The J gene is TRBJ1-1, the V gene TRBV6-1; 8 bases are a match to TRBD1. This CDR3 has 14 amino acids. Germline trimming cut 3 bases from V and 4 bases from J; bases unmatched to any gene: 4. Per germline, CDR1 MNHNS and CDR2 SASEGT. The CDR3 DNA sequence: TGTGCCAGCAGTGACAGGGGGCAGGGCACTGAAGCTTTCTTT. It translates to CASSDRGQGTEAFF.

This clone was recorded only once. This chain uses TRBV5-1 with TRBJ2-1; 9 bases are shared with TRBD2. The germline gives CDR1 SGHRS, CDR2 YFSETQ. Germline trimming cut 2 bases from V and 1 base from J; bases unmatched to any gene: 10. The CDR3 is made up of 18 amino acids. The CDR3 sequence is CASSFSPSGVSSYNEQFF. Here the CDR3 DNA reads TGCGCCAGCAGCTTCTCCCCTAGCGGGGTCTCGTCCTACAATGAGCAGTTCTTC.

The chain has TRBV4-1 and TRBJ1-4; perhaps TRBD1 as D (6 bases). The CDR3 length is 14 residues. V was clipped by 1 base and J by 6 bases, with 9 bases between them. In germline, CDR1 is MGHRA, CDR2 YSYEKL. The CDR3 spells CASSQGWTDEKLFF. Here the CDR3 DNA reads TGCGCCAGCAGCCAAGGCTGGACAGATGAAAAACTGTTTTTT.

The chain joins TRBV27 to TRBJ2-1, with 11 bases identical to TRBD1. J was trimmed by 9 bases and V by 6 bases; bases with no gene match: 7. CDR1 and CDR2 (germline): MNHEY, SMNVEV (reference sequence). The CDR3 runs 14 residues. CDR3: CASRTGQGGGEQFF. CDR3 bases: TGTGCCAGCAGGACGGGACAGGGGGGCGGTGAGCAGTTCTTC.

CDR3 amino acids: CASTYLRGTEKYF. In DNA, the CDR3 is TGTGCCAGTACTTACCTCCGAGGTACGGAGAAGTACTTC. This chain joins TRBV6-1 and TRBJ2-7; no clear D gene. The CDR3 is made up of 13 amino acids. Germline V gives CDR1 MNHNS, CDR2 SASEGT. V was cut by 9 bases and J by 11 bases, with 23 bases left in between.

The chain's CDR3 is CASSGKLQGGTGELFF. The CDR3 nucleotides are TGTGCCAGCAGTGGAAAATTGCAGGGGGGCACCGGGGAGCTGTTTTTT. V is TRBV25-1 and J is TRBJ2-2, with D tentatively TRBD1 (7 bases). Germline values: CDR1 MGHDK, CDR2 SYGVNS. The CDR3 loop spans 16 amino acids. Trimming pared 4 bases from V and 4 bases from J, leaving 16 bases between.

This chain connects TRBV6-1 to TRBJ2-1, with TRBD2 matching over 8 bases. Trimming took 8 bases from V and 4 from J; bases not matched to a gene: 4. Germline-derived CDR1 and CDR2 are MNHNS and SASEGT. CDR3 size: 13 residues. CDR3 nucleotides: TGTGCCAGCGGGATAGCGGGGTACAATGAGCAGTTCTTC. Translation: CASGIAGYNEQFF.

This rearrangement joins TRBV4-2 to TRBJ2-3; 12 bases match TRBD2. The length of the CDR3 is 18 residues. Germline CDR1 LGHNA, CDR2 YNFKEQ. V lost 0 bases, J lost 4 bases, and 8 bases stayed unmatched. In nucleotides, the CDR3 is TGTGCCAGCAGCCAAGAAGAACTAGCGGGGGGCTTCGCAGATACGCAGTATTTT. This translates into CASSQEELAGGFADTQYF.

The CDR3 sequence is CASSSLDRGRDEKLFF. The DNA of the CDR3 is TGTGCCAGCAGCTCCCTAGACAGGGGACGAGATGAAAAACTGTTTTTT. This chain links TRBV7-9 with TRBJ1-4; 8 bases are a match to TRBD1. The V gene's germline CDR1 is SEHNR and CDR2 FQNEAQ (reference sequence). CDR3 length equals 16 residues. V lost 4 bases to trimming and J lost 6 bases; unmatched junction nucleotides: 10.

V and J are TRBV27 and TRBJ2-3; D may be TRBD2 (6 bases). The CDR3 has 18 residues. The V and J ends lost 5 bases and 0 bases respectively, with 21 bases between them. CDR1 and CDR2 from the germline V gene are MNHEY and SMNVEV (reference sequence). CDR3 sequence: CASSPKPPLATSTDTQYF. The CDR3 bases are TGTGCCAGCAGTCCAAAACCCCCACTAGCCACTAGCACAGATACGCAGTATTTT.